These 2 T cell receptor beta chains were all obtained from the same sample, sequenced in a study of regulatory T cells in long-lasting Graves disease. Combining iRepertoire HTBI primers with Arm-PCR of CDR3 regions, the authors built TCR beta libraries. Each CDR3 protein gets one entry after TCRdb re-called the multiplex PCR reads with MiXCR. The sample carries about 430,000 distinct CDR3 sequences, about 15% recorded once. Time point noted: newly diagnosed GD, antithyroid drugs for less than 3 months. RNA extracted from PBMCs served as the sequencing template. These data were also filed under a second study, of T cells in Graves' hyperthyroidism and ophthalmopathy.

This material consisted of peripheral blood mononuclear cells (PBMCs), taken at new diagnosis, from a patient treated with antithyroid drugs. Receptor source: a woman in her 40s with Graves disease.

This chain joins TRBV19 and TRBJ2-1; possibly TRBD1 or TRBD2 for D (5 bases each). Germline CDR1 and CDR2: LNHDA and SQIVND (reference sequence). V lost 7 bases and J lost 4, with 17 bases in between. The CDR3 consists of 15 residues. The CDR3 nucleotides read TGTGCCAGTAAATCCACCGGGACCACTTACAATGAGCAGTTCTTC. Protein product: CASKSTGTTYNEQFF.

There are a few counts of this clonotype. The V call is TRBV12-3 or TRBV12-4, the J call TRBJ2-7; a weak D match, TRBD2 (5 bases). The CDR3 sequence is 15 residues long. Trimming took 3 bases from V and 3 from J, leaving 15 bases between them. As DNA, the CDR3 is TGTGCCAGCAGTTTCTTAGGGAGAATGGTCTACGAGCAGTACTTC. Its protein is CASSFLGRMVYEQYF.